This T cell receptor beta chain is drawn from a study of cytomegalovirus exposure and HLA in healthy donors (dated by TCRdb to the late 2010s). As for the study more broadly: In an earlier analysis of 587 of the donors, approximately 300 Gb of sequence data and 90 million to 120 million unique TCR beta sequences from about 180 million T cells were reported. Roughly 300 gigabases of sequencing data and around 80 million unique TCR sequences made up an early release that covered under 750 HLA-typed donors. Among the approximately 430 genotyped donors, about 85% belonged to the genetic ancestry cluster associated with self-reported Caucasian donors. The study aimed to test whether signatures of past pathogen exposure could be identified by cataloging public T cell receptors. The T cell repertoires of several hundred subjects were profiled by immunosequencing and related to cytomegalovirus serostatus. Along with the approximately 620-subject first cohort, a separate validation cohort of approximately 110 different subjects was used. High-throughput TCR immunosequencing, statistical association of individual TCRs with disease status, and machine learning were combined to predict cytomegalovirus infection status. In a later analysis, previously published TCR beta repertoires from about 640 donors were re-analyzed and high-resolution HLA genotyping was added so that TCR occurrence patterns could be studied. Rather than using new phenotypic data, the later analysis identified candidate immune exposures from TCR beta sequences and from how often those sequences occurred across donors. An earlier analysis of 587 of the donors used high-throughput TCR beta sequencing to judge whether each TCR beta V gene segment behaved as functional or pseudogenic. Donor age, sex, ethnicity and CMV serostatus were collected together with the repertoire data. Genome-wide SNP genotypes for about 65% of the roughly 700 donors were used in a later genetic analysis, which treated that subset as a discovery cohort. Every repertoire in the discovery cohort had been generated on one and the same sequencing platform. HLA typing covered class I and class II loci at four-digit resolution. The number of typed donors differed by locus: about 629-630 for A, B, C, DRB1 and DQB1; 500 to 550 for DQA1; 606 for DPA1; and approximately 450 for DPB1. Because of strong linkage in the cohort, roughly five DR-DQ haplotypes were treated as single units for association and clustering. Among 300 to 500 genotyped donors of the cohort, an average of around 220,000 unique TCR beta nucleotide sequences was sequenced per donor, of which 15% to 20% were non-productive. Overall study outcomes, separate from this receptor: In a later analysis, most CMV-associated TCR beta chains were found to appear HLA-restricted, with HLA associations seemingly driven largely by CMV exposure. The 87-base-pair reads could not distinguish some IMGT-functional V segments, including TRBV6-2 and TRBV6-3, so those segments were excluded. A total of 150 or so TCR beta chains were listed by the study as associated with cytomegalovirus. Most TCR sequences were observed very rarely across donors, whereas some public TCRs were present in many individuals. An earlier analysis of 587 of the donors showed that most TCR beta V segments appeared in productive rearrangements either about 87% or about 30% of the time, which broadly matched IMGT annotations. According to a later analysis, parvovirus B19, influenza, CMV and Epstein-Barr virus appeared linked to several top co-occurrence clusters. Specific HLA alleles were associated with some 15,000 TCR beta sequences at a false discovery rate of 0.05 in a later analysis. In a later genetic analysis, a missense DCLRE1C variant was associated with V-gene and J-gene trimming of TCR beta chains, and the association was replicated in an independent cohort. According to a later analysis, TCR association rates differed among HLA loci, with DRB1 alleles showing the most associated TCRs and HLA-C alleles showing the fewest. The sequencing pipeline was judged likely to have produced a cluster of highly shared sequence variants as a technical artifact. The authors suggested that the approach could potentially be extended to other disease states and immunological phenotypes. According to a later genetic analysis, donors in an Asian-associated ancestry cluster had fewer N-insertions in productive TCRs than the approximately 630-donor mean. A further reported finding was that TCR beta sequences accurately predicted the HLA-A and HLA-B alleles for most subjects in the first cohort. HLA typing was unavailable for some donors at each locus, so association tests used only the typed subset. A few of the identified cytomegalovirus-associated TCR beta chains were confirmed in vitro to be specific for cytomegalovirus antigens. Because counts were too low, more than 15 rarely observed V segments, including chromosome 9 orphons, were excluded from the earlier analysis of 587 of the donors. The presence/absence analyses assumed that sequencing depth was roughly uniform across donors, and that assumption may not be true. Cytomegalovirus status was reported to be diagnosed by the classifier with high specificity and sensitivity in both the original and validation cohorts. Linkage disequilibrium might explain the correlated functional status among segregating V segments, but an unknown experimental factor could not be ruled out. This cohort had only TCR beta chains sequenced, and the lack of alpha or paired-chain data limited which features could be detected. When HLA alleles, especially DR and DQ, strongly co-occurred, attributing TCR associations to individual alleles was difficult. CMV serostatus was the only immune exposure information available for the cohort. In a later analysis, HLA-associated TCR beta chains were found to be more clonally expanded and to have lower generation probabilities than equally common non-associated chains.

The cohort consisted of some 670 healthy bone marrow donors. All cohort members were sampled while nominally healthy, although unrecorded immune exposures were likely present. The donor tested CMV seropositive, placing the donor among the roughly 300 seropositive members of the cohort. A peripheral blood sample was collected from each donor, and TCR beta sequencing was performed on peripheral blood mononuclear cells. The Qiagen DNeasy Blood Extraction Kit was used to extract genomic DNA from the blood cell samples. On this clone: The antigen it binds to is not known. No quality values exist for individual bases; no much larger clone is one base distant.

Library preparation employed the immunoSEQ multiplex PCR assay. A mixture of 60 forward primers for TCR Vbeta segments and 13 reverse primers for TCR Jbeta segments was used in the multiplex PCR. The CDR3 region of rearranged TCR beta genes was amplified from genomic DNA by a multiplex PCR assay. The amplified TCR beta libraries were sequenced on the Illumina HiSeq System as 87-base-pair reads. The authors processed their data as follows. In a later analysis, tens of millions of unique TCR beta chains were counted across the 500 to 850 repertoires, and roughly 11 million of these chains were shared by at least two donors. To remove PCR and sequencing errors, raw reads were error-corrected and collapsed into unique sequences using a nearest-neighbor algorithm that merged closely related sequences. CDR3 sequences were aligned to IMGT reference sequences to assign V, D and J gene segments. For a sequence to be retained, a match of at least six nucleotides to both a V gene segment and a J gene segment was required. Rearrangements were called productive when the CDR3 lacked stop codons and stayed in frame with V and J; all others were non-productive. CDR3 was defined by IMGT convention, running from the second conserved V-encoded cysteine to the conserved J-encoded phenylalanine. The earlier analysis of 500 to 650 of the donors excluded any sequence lacking an unambiguous match to a single V gene segment. In an earlier analysis of more than 500 of the donors, a V segment was called functional when productive rearrangements were above 56.7%, and segregating when the standard deviation between donors exceeded 5%. A statistical classification framework was developed to diagnose cytomegalovirus status using the catalog of TCR beta chain sequences. In a later analysis, TCR nucleotide sequences were compared against IMGT/GENE-DB human TR gene sequences so that V and J genes could be assigned. Using the TCRdist pipeline, a later analysis assigned CDR3 sequences along with most-parsimonious VDJ recombination scenarios. In a later analysis, each TCR beta chain was defined by its CDR3 amino acid sequence together with its V-gene family, and reads without a unique V-gene family were excluded. In a later analysis, 550 to 650 highly shared, low-generation-probability nucleotide sequences were removed to address suspected cross-contamination and a sequencing artifact. A later analysis calculated a clonal expansion index for each public chain from normalized within-repertoire ranks of inferred template counts. In a later analysis, generation probabilities were computed with a VDJ recombination model fitted to out-of-frame rearrangements, and the resulting probabilities were checked against IGoR. A later analysis scored TCR-TCR, TCR-HLA and TCR-CMV co-occurrence with hypergeometric tests, applying a repertoire-size bias correction to TCR pairs. A later analysis estimated false discovery rates by permuting HLA or CMV assignments 20 times. In a later analysis, co-occurring TCRs were grouped using DBSCAN, with TCRdist sequence similarity added in when clustering inside HLA-allele-positive subsets. Co-occurrence clustering excluded repertoires with fewer than 30,000 or more than 120,000 public chains, plus five with anomalous nucleotide sharing. TCRdb took this table from immuneACCESS and kept in-frame rearrangements with V and J called. Such tables lack part of the clones; where checked against another copy, unresolved V genes explain under half of the gap, and the rest is unexplained. V, J and clone size reflect that table, while D and trimming were determined from the DNA. This sample is represented by under 200,000 clones; more than 70% of them were singletons. The ten largest clones represent approximately 6.8% of the sample.

Trimming costs V 8 bases and J 6 bases, and their ends lie 19 bases apart. The CDR3 has 13 amino acids, counting the end cysteine and phenylalanine. Only the CDR3 DNA is retained, 39 bases long and in frame from the first base. CDR1 is given as SQVTM and CDR2 as ANQGSEA, both from the germline V gene. The rearranged chain carries TRBV29-1 and TRBJ1-1, with no confidently assigned D gene. This receptor was identified in a male donor in good health and CMV-seropositive. The sample comprised PBMCs. The CDR3 region: CSNQLQFGPEAFF. DNA sequence: TGCAGCAACCAATTACAGTTTGGCCCTGAAGCTTTCTTT.